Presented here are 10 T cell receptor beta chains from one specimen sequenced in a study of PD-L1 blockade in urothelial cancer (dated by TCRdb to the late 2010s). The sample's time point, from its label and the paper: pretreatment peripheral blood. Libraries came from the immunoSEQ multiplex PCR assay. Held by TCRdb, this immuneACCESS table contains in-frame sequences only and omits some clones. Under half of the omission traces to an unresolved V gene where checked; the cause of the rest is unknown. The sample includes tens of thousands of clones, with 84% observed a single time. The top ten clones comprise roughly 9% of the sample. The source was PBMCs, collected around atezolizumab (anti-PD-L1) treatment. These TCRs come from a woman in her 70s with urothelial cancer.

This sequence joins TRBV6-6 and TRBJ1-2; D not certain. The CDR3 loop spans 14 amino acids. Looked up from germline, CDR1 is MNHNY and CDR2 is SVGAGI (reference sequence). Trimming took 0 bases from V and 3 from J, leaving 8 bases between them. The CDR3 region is CASSYSKQHYGYTF. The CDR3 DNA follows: TGTGCCAGCAGTTACTCGAAACAGCACTATGGCTACACCTTC.

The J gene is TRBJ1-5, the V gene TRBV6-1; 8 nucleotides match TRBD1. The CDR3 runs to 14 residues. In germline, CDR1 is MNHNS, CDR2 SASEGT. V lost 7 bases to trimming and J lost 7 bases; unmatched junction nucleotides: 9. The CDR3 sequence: CASKIQGGGQPQHF. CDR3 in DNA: TGTGCCAGCAAAATACAGGGGGGGGGACAGCCCCAGCATTTT.

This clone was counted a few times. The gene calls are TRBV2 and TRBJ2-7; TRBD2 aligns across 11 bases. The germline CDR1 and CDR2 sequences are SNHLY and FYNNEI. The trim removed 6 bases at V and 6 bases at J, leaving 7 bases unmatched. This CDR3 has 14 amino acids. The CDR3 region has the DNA TGTGCCAGCAGAGGCTCGGGACTAGCGGTCGAGCAGTACTTC. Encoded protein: CASRGSGLAVEQYF.

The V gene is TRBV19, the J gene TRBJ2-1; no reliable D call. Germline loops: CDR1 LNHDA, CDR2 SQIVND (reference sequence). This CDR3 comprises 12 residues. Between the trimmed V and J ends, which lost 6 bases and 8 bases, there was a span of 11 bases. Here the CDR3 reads CASSGNRDEQFF. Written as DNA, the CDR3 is TGTGCCAGTAGCGGCAATCGGGATGAGCAGTTCTTC.

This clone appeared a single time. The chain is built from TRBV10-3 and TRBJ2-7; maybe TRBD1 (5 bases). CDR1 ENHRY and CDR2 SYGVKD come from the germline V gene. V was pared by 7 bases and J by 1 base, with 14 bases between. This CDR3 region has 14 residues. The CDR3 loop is CAITDTSKSYEQYF. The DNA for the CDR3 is TGTGCCATCACGGACACTTCGAAATCCTACGAGCAGTACTTC.

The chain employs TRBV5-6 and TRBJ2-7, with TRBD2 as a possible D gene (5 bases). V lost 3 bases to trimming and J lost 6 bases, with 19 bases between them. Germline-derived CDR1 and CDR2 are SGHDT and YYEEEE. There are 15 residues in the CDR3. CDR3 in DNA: TGTGCCAGCAGCTCGGAACTAGATTCGCTGATCGAGCAGTACTTC. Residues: CASSSELDSLIEQYF.

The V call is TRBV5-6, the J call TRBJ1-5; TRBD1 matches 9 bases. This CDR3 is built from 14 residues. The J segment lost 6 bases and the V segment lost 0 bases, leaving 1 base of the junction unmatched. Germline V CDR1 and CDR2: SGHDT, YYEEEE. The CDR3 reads CASSLGTGVQPQHF. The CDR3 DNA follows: TGTGCCAGCAGCTTGGGGACAGGGGTTCAGCCCCAGCATTTT.

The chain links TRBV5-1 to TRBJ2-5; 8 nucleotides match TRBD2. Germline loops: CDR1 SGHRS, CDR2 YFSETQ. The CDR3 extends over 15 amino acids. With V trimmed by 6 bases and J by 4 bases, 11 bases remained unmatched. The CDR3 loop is CASTTSGGEGETQYF. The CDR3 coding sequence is TGCGCCAGCACCACTAGCGGAGGGGAAGGAGAGACCCAGTACTTC. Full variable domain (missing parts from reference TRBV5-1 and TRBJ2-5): KAGVTQTPRYLIKTRGQQVTLSCSPISGHRSVSWYQQTPGQGLQFLFEYFSETQRNKGNFPGRFSGRQFSNSRSEMNVSTLELGDSALYLCASTTSGGEGETQYFGPGTRLLVL.

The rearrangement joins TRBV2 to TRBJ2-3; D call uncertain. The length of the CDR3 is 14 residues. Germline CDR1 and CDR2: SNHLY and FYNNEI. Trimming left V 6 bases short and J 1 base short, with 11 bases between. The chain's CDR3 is CASRETYGTDTQYF. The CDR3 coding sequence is TGTGCCAGCAGGGAGACGTATGGCACAGATACGCAGTATTTT.

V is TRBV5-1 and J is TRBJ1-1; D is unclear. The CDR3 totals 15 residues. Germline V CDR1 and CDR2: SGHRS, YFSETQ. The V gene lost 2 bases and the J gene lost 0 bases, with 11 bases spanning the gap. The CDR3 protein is CASSFSRGVNTEAFF. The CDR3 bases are TGCGCCAGCAGCTTTTCTCGGGGTGTGAACACTGAAGCTTTCTTT.